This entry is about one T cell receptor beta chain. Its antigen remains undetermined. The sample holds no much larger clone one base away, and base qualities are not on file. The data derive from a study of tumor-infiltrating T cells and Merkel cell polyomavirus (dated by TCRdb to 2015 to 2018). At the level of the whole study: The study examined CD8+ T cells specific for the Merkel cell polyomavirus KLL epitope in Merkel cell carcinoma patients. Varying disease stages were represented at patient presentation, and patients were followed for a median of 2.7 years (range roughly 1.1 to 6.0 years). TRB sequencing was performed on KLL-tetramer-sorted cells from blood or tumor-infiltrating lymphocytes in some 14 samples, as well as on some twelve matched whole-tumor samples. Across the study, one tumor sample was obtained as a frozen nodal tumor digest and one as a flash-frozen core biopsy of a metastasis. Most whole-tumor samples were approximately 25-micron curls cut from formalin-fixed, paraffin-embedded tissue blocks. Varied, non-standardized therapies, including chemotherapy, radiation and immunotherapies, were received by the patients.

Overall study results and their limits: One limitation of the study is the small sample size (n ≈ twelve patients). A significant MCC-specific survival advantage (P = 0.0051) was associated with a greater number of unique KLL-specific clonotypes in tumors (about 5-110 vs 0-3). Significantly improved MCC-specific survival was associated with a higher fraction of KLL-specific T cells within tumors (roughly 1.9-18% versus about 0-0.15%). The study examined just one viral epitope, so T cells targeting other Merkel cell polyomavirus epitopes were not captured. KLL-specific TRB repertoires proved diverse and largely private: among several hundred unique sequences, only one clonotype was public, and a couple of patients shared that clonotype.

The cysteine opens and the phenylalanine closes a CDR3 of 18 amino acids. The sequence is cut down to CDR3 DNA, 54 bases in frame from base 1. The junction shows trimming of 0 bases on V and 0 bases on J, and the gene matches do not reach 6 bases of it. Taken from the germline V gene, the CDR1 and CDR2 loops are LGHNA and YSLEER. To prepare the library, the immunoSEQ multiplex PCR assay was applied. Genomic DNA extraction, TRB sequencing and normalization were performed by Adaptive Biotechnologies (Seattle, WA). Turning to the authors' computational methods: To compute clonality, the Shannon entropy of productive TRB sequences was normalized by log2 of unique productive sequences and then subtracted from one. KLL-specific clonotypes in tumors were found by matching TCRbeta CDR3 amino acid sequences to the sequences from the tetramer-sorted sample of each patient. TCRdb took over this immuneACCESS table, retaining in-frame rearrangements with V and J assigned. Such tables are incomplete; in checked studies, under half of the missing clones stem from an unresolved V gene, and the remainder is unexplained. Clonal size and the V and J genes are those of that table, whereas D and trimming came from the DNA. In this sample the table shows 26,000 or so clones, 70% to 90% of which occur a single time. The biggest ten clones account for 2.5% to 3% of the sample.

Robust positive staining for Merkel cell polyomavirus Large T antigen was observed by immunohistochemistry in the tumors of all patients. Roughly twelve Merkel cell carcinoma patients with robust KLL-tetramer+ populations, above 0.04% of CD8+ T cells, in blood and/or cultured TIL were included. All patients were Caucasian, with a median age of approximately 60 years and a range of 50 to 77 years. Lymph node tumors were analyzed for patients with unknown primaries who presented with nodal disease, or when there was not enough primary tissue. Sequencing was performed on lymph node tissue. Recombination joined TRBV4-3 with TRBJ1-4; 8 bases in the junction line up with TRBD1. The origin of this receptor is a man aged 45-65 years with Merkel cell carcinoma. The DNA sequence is TGCGCCAGCAGCCAAGACGGCCAGGGGGCCTCAACTAATGAAAAACTGTTTTTT. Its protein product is CASSQDGQGASTNEKLFF.